This TCR beta chain was sequenced during a study of T-cell reconstitution after alpha-beta-depleted transplantation in children (dated by TCRdb to the mid-2010s). Concerning the study at large: Using TCR repertoire profiling, the study quantitatively followed how T-cell immune reconstitution unfolded in children after TCRalphabeta/CD19-depleted allogeneic hematopoietic cell transplantation.

Receptor libraries were prepared by PCR. TCRdb records Illumina HiSeq 2500 as the sequencer. Molecular barcoding was employed in the preparation of TCR libraries, with unique molecular identifiers being used to normalize TCRbeta repertoire quantification. TCRdb took the public reads, trimmed them with fastp at Q25, ran MiXCR for clone calling and kept in-frame beta chains. Here each entry gathers all rows of one CDR3 protein and keeps the most common genes and DNA. The sample contains hundreds of thousands of distinct CDR3 sequences, about 9.2% of them found a single time. Of the sample, 5.5% to 8% falls within the top ten clones. Details on this clonotype: The specificity of this receptor is unknown. Base qualities are missing; no much larger clone stands one base away.

Reading the germline V gene gives CDR1 KGHSH and CDR2 LQKENI. V is clipped by 3 bases and J by 7 bases, and the sequence between their germline boundaries is 18 bases long. From cysteine to phenylalanine, the CDR3 is 15 amino acids long. The retained sequence is limited to the CDR3, 45 bases, with the frame set at the first base. The rearranged chain carries TRBV18 and TRBJ1-1; the D region possibly corresponds to TRBD1 (6 bases align). The receptor was derived from a human donor who donated a stem cell graft to a child with acute lymphoblastic leukemia. This specimen was PBMCs from the stem cell graft donor, taken from the stem cell graft. The nucleotide sequence reads as follows: TGTGCCAGCTCACCTCTTACAGGGTCGGATATTGAAGCTTTCTTT. This is translated as CASSPLTGSDIEAFF.